This TCR beta chain was retrieved from a study of blood T cell repertoires in COVID-19. Across the study: In each case, the material was cDNA or gDNA derived from T cells, B-cell-depleted T cells, or PBMCs.

Trimming removed 7 bases at V and 7 bases at J, with 20 bases between. Germline V gene sequence: CDR1 LGHNT, CDR2 FRNRAP. The CDR3 length is 16 residues. Methods used by the authors: Amplification of reference gene primers was used by the study to estimate nucleated cell counts. The table came from immunoSEQ multiplex PCR; TCRdb's copy has only in-frame clones and leaves some out. That table supplies the V and J calls and clone size; D and trimming were determined from the DNA. This sample has some 270,000 clones, with under 90% found just once. The source is a man in his fifties or sixties with acute or convalescent COVID-19. The sample consisted of peripheral blood. The chain recombines TRBV12-5 with TRBJ1-6; D might be TRBD1 (6 bases). The CDR3 spells CASAERGGARNSPLHF. DNA of the CDR3: TGTGCTAGTGCCGAACGTGGGGGGGCTCGGAATTCACCCCTCCACTTT. Based on the CDR3 plus reference TRBV12-5 and TRBJ1-6, the full variable domain is DARVTQTPRHKVTEMGQEVTMRCQPILGHNTVFWYRQTMMQGLELLAYFRNRAPLDDSGMPKDRFSAEMPDATLATLKIQPSEPRDSAVYFCASAERGGARNSPLHFGNGTRLTVT.